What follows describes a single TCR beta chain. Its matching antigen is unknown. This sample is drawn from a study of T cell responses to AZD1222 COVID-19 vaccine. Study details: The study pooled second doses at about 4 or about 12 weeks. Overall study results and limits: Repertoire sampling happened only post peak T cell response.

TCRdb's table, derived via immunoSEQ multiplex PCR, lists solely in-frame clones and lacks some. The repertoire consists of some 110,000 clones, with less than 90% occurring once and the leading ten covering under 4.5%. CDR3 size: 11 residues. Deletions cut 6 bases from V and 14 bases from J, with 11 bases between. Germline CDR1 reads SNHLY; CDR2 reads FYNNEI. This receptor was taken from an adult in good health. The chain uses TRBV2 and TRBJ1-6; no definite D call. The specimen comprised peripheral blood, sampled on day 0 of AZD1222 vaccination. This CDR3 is CASSSELALHF. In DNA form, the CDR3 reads TGTGCCAGCAGCTCCGAGTTGGCCCTCCACTTT.